Below, one T cell receptor beta chain is given with its context. Antigen unknown. The V gene's germline CDR1 is SGHKS and CDR2 YYEKEE (reference sequence). The CDR3 has 15 residues. V was shortened by 0 bases and J by 4 bases, with 13 bases between the two germline ends. Peripheral blood CD8+ and CD4+ T cells were profiled by TCR beta sequencing. The TEMRA cells underwent FACS enrichment, while the CD8+ and CD4+ T cells underwent negative isolation. The data were taken from a study of CD8 T cells in Susac syndrome. Findings and caveats of the study: The study's TCR sequencing and HLA analysis covered a relatively small number of individuals, and the study acknowledged this.

cDNA came from around 0.5 to 1 ug RNA primed by random hexamers. Across 54 Vbeta and 13 Jbeta, TCR beta CDR3 was amplified with immunoSEQ multiplex PCR. TCRdb processed the immunoSEQ multiplex PCR reads anew with MiXCR; each CDR3 protein has one entry. Of almost 450,000 distinct CDR3 sequences in the sample, 75% to 90% were seen once. The clonotype comes from a human donor with multiple sclerosis. This chain links TRBV5-5 with TRBJ1-1; perhaps TRBD1 as D (5 bases). The material sequenced was CD8+ T cells from PBMCs. The CDR3 reads CASSLGGAGSTEAFF. In nucleotides, the CDR3 is TGTGCCAGCAGCTTGGGGGGCGCAGGATCCACTGAAGCTTTCTTT.